This T cell receptor beta chain is drawn from a study of blood T cell repertoires in COVID-19 (dated by TCRdb to the early 2020s). For the wider study: Samples from collaborators originated in the United States, Italy and Spain and spanned both the acute and convalescent phases of COVID-19. The material from the prospective study consisted of cDNA or gDNA derived from T cells, B-cell-depleted T cells, or PBMCs. Subjects who had been exposed to COVID-19, were actively infected with it, or had recovered from it provided the deeply sampled blood TCRbeta repertoires that made up the dataset. The repertoires were released in a freely available public database intended as a resource for research on the immune response to SARS-CoV-2. Samples were obtained from the ongoing ImmuneRACE study (first 160 participants) and from about 1,300 subjects provided by 6 global collaborators. The sample metadata nearly always contained a de-identified subject ID, COVID-19 status, age in years and sex. Where HLA class I and class II types were available, the types were taken from metadata supplied by the sample provider, not from assay-based typing.

The CDR3, cysteine through phenylalanine, is 15 amino acids long. Here the CDR3 DNA is all that survives: 45 bases in frame from base 1. The V and J ends are trimmed by 6 bases and 2 bases, leaving 16 bases between them. CDR1 and CDR2 are drawn from the germline V gene: SGHAT, FQNNGV. The study at large found these results: How much clinical and demographic metadata was included differed by source and by participant, and the metadata was provided uncurated.

TCRbeta CDR3 regions were amplified from genomic DNA by means of the immunoSEQ Assay, a bias-controlled multiplex PCR. In the source study's methods: Within the assay, amplification of reference gene primers was used to estimate how many nucleated cells each sample contained. Sequence reads were collapsed and filtered to measure the absolute abundance of every unique TCRbeta CDR3 rearrangement. For each sample, productive Simpson clonality was calculated as the square root of Simpson's diversity index across productive rearrangements. Held by TCRdb, this immuneACCESS table contains in-frame sequences only and omits some clones. Under half of the omission traces to an unresolved V gene where checked; the cause of the rest is unknown. The D gene and trimming were derived from the DNA, and the V and J assignments and clone size from that table. Recorded for this sample are a few hundred thousand clones; 87% of them occurred a single time. The ten largest clones capture approximately 5% of the sample.

This clone appeared once. Its antigen has not been determined. Base quality data are lacking; no much larger clone is found one base away. Enrolling through a virtual design, the prospective study's participants ranged in age from roughly 18 to 90 years and lived across some 22 United States geographic areas. In the prospective study, participants were assigned to cohorts based on the clinical history participants reported in a screening survey and a study questionnaire. Recovered participants in ImmuneRACE Cohort 3 were defined by two consecutive negative NP/OP PCR tests, clearance by a healthcare professional, or resolution of symptoms. In the prospective study, mobile phlebotomists collected whole blood, serum and a nasopharyngeal or oropharyngeal swab from each participant. Over a 2-month period, participants in the prospective study had the option of providing additional blood draws and questionnaires. Before DNA extraction, blood samples from the prospective study were shipped at room temperature or frozen.

The V and J segments used are TRBV11-2 and TRBJ1-1; a tentative D match to TRBD1 spans 5 bases. The clonotype comes from a woman aged 25 to 39 who had recovered from COVID-19. Sequenced sample: PBMCs or T cells enriched from blood (not recorded which). CDR3 loop: CASSLPPQGNTEAFF. The DNA sequence is as follows: TGTGCCAGCAGTCTCCCCCCGCAGGGCAACACTGAAGCTTTCTTT.